This is a list of T cell receptor beta chains from one sample in a study of T cell clones after liver transplantation. Sequencing was performed with immunoSEQ multiplex PCR; in TCRdb, only in-frame clones are kept and a portion is missing. The sample shows 20,000 to 25,000 clones, around 63% of them seen only once. Sequencing was performed on CD4+ T cells from blood, taken before liver transplant. These receptors were obtained from a human donor who received a liver transplant. Both conserved end residues are part of each CDR3. Each record gives: V gene, D gene, J gene, clone size, CDR3 DNA, CDR3 protein. The D gene is left open where the match is weak. The size entry is marked missing in some rows and otherwise reads once, few, many or a size class.

v_call: TRBV4-3; d_call: NA; j_call: TRBJ2-3; clone_size: NA; cdr3_nt: TGCGCCAGCAGCCAAACCCCGGGGTTAGGGACAGATACGCAGTATTTT; cdr3_aa: CASSQTPGLGTDTQYF
v_call: TRBV4-3; d_call: NA; j_call: TRBJ2-1; clone_size: NA; cdr3_nt: TGCGCCAGCAGCCAAGTGGCCGGGGGTGTCGCCTACAATGAGCAGTTCTTC; cdr3_aa: CASSQVAGGVAYNEQFF
v_call: TRBV19; d_call: NA; j_call: TRBJ1-5; clone_size: medium-sized; cdr3_nt: TGTGCCACCAGGGACGGGAGCAATCAGCCCCAGCATTTT; cdr3_aa: CATRDGSNQPQHF
v_call: TRBV7-2; d_call: TRBD2; j_call: TRBJ2-1; clone_size: NA; cdr3_nt: TGTGCCAGCAGCTTAGCTATCACTAGCGGGGGGTTCTACAATGAGCAGTTCTTC; cdr3_aa: CASSLAITSGGFYNEQFF
v_call: TRBV4-1; d_call: TRBD2; j_call: TRBJ2-1; clone_size: NA; cdr3_nt: TGCGCCAGCAGCCAAGAAGAGACTAGCCACGTCAATGAGCAGTTCTTC; cdr3_aa: CASSQEETSHVNEQFF
v_call: TRBV6-6; d_call: NA; j_call: TRBJ1-3; clone_size: NA; cdr3_nt: TGTGCCAGCAGTTATCTCGAAGGAGGCTCTGGAAACACCATATATTTT; cdr3_aa: CASSYLEGGSGNTIYF
v_call: TRBV28; d_call: NA; j_call: TRBJ2-7; clone_size: once; cdr3_nt: TGTGCCAGCAGTTTGTCGACTCGAAGCTACGAGCAGTACTTC; cdr3_aa: CASSLSTRSYEQYF
v_call: TRBV28; d_call: NA; j_call: TRBJ1-1; clone_size: NA; cdr3_nt: TGTGCCAGCAGTCCGCCGGGACACAAGAACACTGGGGCTTTCTTT; cdr3_aa: CASSPPGHKNTGAFF
v_call: TRBV4-3; d_call: TRBD2; j_call: TRBJ2-1; clone_size: NA; cdr3_nt: TGCGCCAGCAGCCGACTAGCGGGAGTGGGCAATGAGCAGTTCTTC; cdr3_aa: CASSRLAGVGNEQFF
v_call: TRBV21-1; d_call: NA; j_call: TRBJ2-6; clone_size: NA; cdr3_nt: TGTGCCAGCAGCAGGGAGTACAGGGGGCCGTCTTCGTCTGGGGCCAACGTCCTGACTTTC; cdr3_aa: CASSREYRGPSSSGANVLTF
v_call: TRBV5-1; d_call: NA; j_call: TRBJ1-4; clone_size: few; cdr3_nt: TGCGCCAGCAGCTTGGGGGCGGGTGAAAAACTGTTTTTT; cdr3_aa: CASSLGAGEKLFF
v_call: TRBV4-1; d_call: TRBD2; j_call: TRBJ2-5; clone_size: NA; cdr3_nt: TGCGCCAGCAGCCAAGAACTAGCGGGGTTCCAAGAGACCCAGTACTTC; cdr3_aa: CASSQELAGFQETQYF
v_call: TRBV9; d_call: NA; j_call: TRBJ1-1; clone_size: few; cdr3_nt: TGTGCCAGCAGCCCTCAGCCAGGCCCGAACACTGAAGCTTTCTTT; cdr3_aa: CASSPQPGPNTEAFF
v_call: TRBV7-2; d_call: NA; j_call: TRBJ2-1; clone_size: NA; cdr3_nt: TGTGCCAGCAGAGACCAAGGTAGTTGGAATGAGCAGTTCTTC; cdr3_aa: CASRDQGSWNEQFF
v_call: TRBV28; d_call: NA; j_call: TRBJ2-1; clone_size: once; cdr3_nt: TGTGCCAGCAGTTTGCCCTCGTACAATGAGCAGTTCTTC; cdr3_aa: CASSLPSYNEQFF
v_call: TRBV7-9; d_call: NA; j_call: TRBJ2-3; clone_size: NA; cdr3_nt: TGTGCCAGCAGCTTAGGAGGACAGCTACCTAGCACAGATACGCAGTATTTT; cdr3_aa: CASSLGGQLPSTDTQYF
v_call: TRBV2; d_call: NA; j_call: TRBJ1-2; clone_size: NA; cdr3_nt: TGTGCCAGCAGCAGGGTTGGCTACACCTTC; cdr3_aa: CASSRVGYTF
v_call: TRBV5-1; d_call: NA; j_call: TRBJ2-2; clone_size: NA; cdr3_nt: TGCGCCAGCAGCTCAGGACAGCAAAACACCGGGGAGCTGTTTTTT; cdr3_aa: CASSSGQQNTGELFF
v_call: TRBV5-6; d_call: TRBD1; j_call: TRBJ1-4; clone_size: NA; cdr3_nt: TGTGCCAGCAGCTTGAAAGGGACAGGGGAAAAACTGTTTTTT; cdr3_aa: CASSLKGTGEKLFF
v_call: TRBV11-3; d_call: TRBD1; j_call: TRBJ1-2; clone_size: NA; cdr3_nt: TGTGCCAGCAGTCGGACAGGTTCTAACTATGGCTACACCTTC; cdr3_aa: CASSRTGSNYGYTF
v_call: TRBV5-4; d_call: NA; j_call: TRBJ2-5; clone_size: NA; cdr3_nt: TGTGCCAGCAGCTTGGCCGGGCGCAGGGCTGGGCAAGAGACCCAGTACTTC; cdr3_aa: CASSLAGRRAGQETQYF
v_call: TRBV7-9; d_call: TRBD1; j_call: TRBJ2-5; clone_size: NA; cdr3_nt: TGTGCCAGCAGCTTAACAGGGGGCTTCGAAGAGACCCAGTACTTC; cdr3_aa: CASSLTGGFEETQYF
v_call: TRBV7-9; d_call: NA; j_call: TRBJ2-7; clone_size: NA; cdr3_nt: TGTGCCAGCAGCTTGGGCGAGTCCTACGAGCAGTACTTC; cdr3_aa: CASSLGESYEQYF
v_call: TRBV18; d_call: TRBD1; j_call: TRBJ2-5; clone_size: NA; cdr3_nt: TGTGCCAGCTCACAGGGGACAGGGGGCGCCGAGACCCAGTACTTC; cdr3_aa: CASSQGTGGAETQYF
v_call: TRBV7-9; d_call: NA; j_call: TRBJ1-2; clone_size: NA; cdr3_nt: TGTGCCAGCAGCGATGACCCTTTACATGGCTACACCTTC; cdr3_aa: CASSDDPLHGYTF
v_call: TRBV15; d_call: NA; j_call: TRBJ2-2; clone_size: few; cdr3_nt: TGTGCCACCAGCAGAGATCCAGGGAACACCGGGGAGCTGTTTTTT; cdr3_aa: CATSRDPGNTGELFF
v_call: TRBV7-8; d_call: TRBD1; j_call: TRBJ1-2; clone_size: few; cdr3_nt: TGTGCCAGCAGCTTAGACTTAACCGGGACAGGGGATGGCTACACCTTC; cdr3_aa: CASSLDLTGTGDGYTF
v_call: TRBV29-1; d_call: NA; j_call: TRBJ2-1; clone_size: NA; cdr3_nt: TGCAGCGCTGCTACCAGGACTAACAATGAGCAGTTCTTC; cdr3_aa: CSAATRTNNEQFF
v_call: TRBV28; d_call: TRBD1; j_call: TRBJ1-1; clone_size: NA; cdr3_nt: TGTGCCAGCAGCCAGGGACAGGGGTTTGCTTTCTTT; cdr3_aa: CASSQGQGFAFF
v_call: TRBV12-2; d_call: NA; j_call: TRBJ1-1; clone_size: NA; cdr3_nt: TGTGCAAGTCGCTTAGACTTTTGGTGGGGACGGAGGAACACTGAAGCTTTCTTT; cdr3_aa: CASRLDFWWGRRNTEAFF
v_call: TRBV28; d_call: NA; j_call: TRBJ2-3; clone_size: NA; cdr3_nt: TGTGCCAGCAGTTTCGCGGGGGCATCGCCAAGCACAGATACGCAGTATTTT; cdr3_aa: CASSFAGASPSTDTQYF
v_call: TRBV6-1; d_call: NA; j_call: TRBJ1-2; clone_size: few; cdr3_nt: TGTGCCAGCAGTGAAGCCCCGGTAGATGGCTACACCTTC; cdr3_aa: CASSEAPVDGYTF
v_call: TRBV11-2; d_call: TRBD1; j_call: TRBJ2-1; clone_size: NA; cdr3_nt: TGTGCCAGCAGCACGACAGGGGATACTTGGAATGAGCAGTTCTTC; cdr3_aa: CASSTTGDTWNEQFF
v_call: TRBV7-9; d_call: NA; j_call: TRBJ2-1; clone_size: NA; cdr3_nt: TGTGCCAGCAGCTTAGTTGCAGGGTACTCCTACAATGAGCAGTTCTTC; cdr3_aa: CASSLVAGYSYNEQFF
v_call: TRBV27; d_call: NA; j_call: TRBJ2-1; clone_size: few; cdr3_nt: TGTGCCAGCAGTTTATCGAGGGGACTTACCAATGAGCAGTTCTTC; cdr3_aa: CASSLSRGLTNEQFF
v_call: TRBV30; d_call: NA; j_call: TRBJ2-5; clone_size: NA; cdr3_nt: TGTGCCTGGAGTGTAAATCGAGGAGGGGGGGTAGAGACCCAGTACTTC; cdr3_aa: CAWSVNRGGGVETQYF
v_call: TRBV30; d_call: NA; j_call: TRBJ1-2; clone_size: NA; cdr3_nt: TGTGCCTGGTACAGAGGGGACTATGGCTACACCTTC; cdr3_aa: CAWYRGDYGYTF
v_call: TRBV4-2; d_call: NA; j_call: TRBJ2-7; clone_size: NA; cdr3_nt: TGTGCCAGCAGCCAAGATTTGGGGAATTGGCGGGCCTACGAGCAGTACTTC; cdr3_aa: CASSQDLGNWRAYEQYF
v_call: TRBV7-9; d_call: NA; j_call: TRBJ2-7; clone_size: NA; cdr3_nt: TGTGCCAGCAGCCCCCAAAACGTCGAGCAGTACTTC; cdr3_aa: CASSPQNVEQYF
v_call: TRBV7-2; d_call: NA; j_call: TRBJ1-1; clone_size: once; cdr3_nt: TGTGCCAGCAGCCCCACCTGGGACACTGAAGCTTTCTTT; cdr3_aa: CASSPTWDTEAFF
v_call: TRBV30; d_call: NA; j_call: TRBJ2-7; clone_size: once; cdr3_nt: TGTGCCTGGAGTGCGCGCTACGAGCAGTACTTC; cdr3_aa: CAWSARYEQYF
v_call: TRBV6-1; d_call: NA; j_call: TRBJ1-5; clone_size: medium-sized; cdr3_nt: TGTGCCAGCAGTGAATTTAGGGGCGTCACTCAGCCCCAGCATTTT; cdr3_aa: CASSEFRGVTQPQHF
v_call: TRBV19; d_call: NA; j_call: TRBJ1-5; clone_size: NA; cdr3_nt: TGTGCCAGTAGTGCGGGGGCGCGGGGTCAGCCCCAGCATTTT; cdr3_aa: CASSAGARGQPQHF
v_call: TRBV29-1; d_call: TRBD2; j_call: TRBJ2-7; clone_size: once; cdr3_nt: TGCAGCGTTGAAGGGGGGGGTAGCTACGAGCAGTACTTC; cdr3_aa: CSVEGGGSYEQYF
v_call: TRBV9; d_call: TRBD1; j_call: TRBJ2-1; clone_size: NA; cdr3_nt: TGTGCCAGCAGCGTAGAAGGGACAGAGAGCTACAATGAGCAGTTCTTC; cdr3_aa: CASSVEGTESYNEQFF
v_call: TRBV15; d_call: TRBD1; j_call: TRBJ1-2; clone_size: once; cdr3_nt: TGTGCCACCAGCAGAGGGACAGGGTCTAACTATGGCTACACCTTC; cdr3_aa: CATSRGTGSNYGYTF
v_call: TRBV25-1; d_call: TRBD2; j_call: TRBJ2-1; clone_size: NA; cdr3_nt: TGTGCCAGCAGCGGGACTAGGACAACCCCATACAATGAGCAGTTCTTC; cdr3_aa: CASSGTRTTPYNEQFF
v_call: TRBV27; d_call: NA; j_call: TRBJ2-5; clone_size: NA; cdr3_nt: TGTGCCAGCAGCTTCGGGGGAGATTTAGCCTACCCAAACAATAAAAGCGAGACCCAGTACTTC; cdr3_aa: CASSFGGDLAYPNNKSETQYF
v_call: TRBV5-5; d_call: TRBD2; j_call: TRBJ2-5; clone_size: NA; cdr3_nt: TGTGCCAGCAGCCCACTAGCGGGAGAGCGCCAAGAGACCCAGTACTTC; cdr3_aa: CASSPLAGERQETQYF
v_call: TRBV4-3; d_call: TRBD1; j_call: TRBJ2-2; clone_size: NA; cdr3_nt: TGCGCCAGCAGCCAAGGGGACAGGGGGCCCGGGGAGCTGTTTTTT; cdr3_aa: CASSQGDRGPGELFF
v_call: TRBV5-5; d_call: TRBD1; j_call: TRBJ2-1; clone_size: NA; cdr3_nt: TGTGCCAGCAGCTTCCAGGGGGCTGCCGACAATGAGCAGTTCTTC; cdr3_aa: CASSFQGAADNEQFF
v_call: TRBV18; d_call: NA; j_call: TRBJ1-2; clone_size: NA; cdr3_nt: TGTGCCAGCTCACCAGCCACAGGCCCGAACTATGGCTACACCTTC; cdr3_aa: CASSPATGPNYGYTF
v_call: TRBV15; d_call: TRBD2; j_call: TRBJ2-2; clone_size: NA; cdr3_nt: TGTGCCACCAGCAGACCACATAGCGGGGGGCTTACCGGGGAGCTGTTTTTT; cdr3_aa: CATSRPHSGGLTGELFF